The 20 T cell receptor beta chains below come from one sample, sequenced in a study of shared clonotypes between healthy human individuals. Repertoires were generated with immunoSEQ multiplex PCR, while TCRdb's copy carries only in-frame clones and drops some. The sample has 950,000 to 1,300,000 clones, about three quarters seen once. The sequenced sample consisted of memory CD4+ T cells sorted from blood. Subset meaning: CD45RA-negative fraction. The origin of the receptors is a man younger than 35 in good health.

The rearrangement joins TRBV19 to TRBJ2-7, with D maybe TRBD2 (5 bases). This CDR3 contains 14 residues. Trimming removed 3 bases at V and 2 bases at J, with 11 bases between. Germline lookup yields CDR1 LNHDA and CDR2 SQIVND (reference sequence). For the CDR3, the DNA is TGTGCCAGTAGTATGAGGGCGCTGGCCTACGAGCAGTACTTC. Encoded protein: CASSMRALAYEQYF.

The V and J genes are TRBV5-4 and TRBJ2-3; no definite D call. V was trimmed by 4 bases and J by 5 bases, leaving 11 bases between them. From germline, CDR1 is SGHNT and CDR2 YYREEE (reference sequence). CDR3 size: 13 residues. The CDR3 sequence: CASSPTVLDTQYF. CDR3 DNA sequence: TGTGCCAGCAGCCCGACGGTCCTAGATACGCAGTATTTT.

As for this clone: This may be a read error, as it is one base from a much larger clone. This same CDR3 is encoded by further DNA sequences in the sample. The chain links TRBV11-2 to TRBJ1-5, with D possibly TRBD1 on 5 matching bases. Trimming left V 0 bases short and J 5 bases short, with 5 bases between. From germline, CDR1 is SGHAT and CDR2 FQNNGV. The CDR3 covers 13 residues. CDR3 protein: CASSLDRDQPQHF. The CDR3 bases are TGTGCCAGCAGCTTAGACAGGGATCAGCCCCAGCATTTT.

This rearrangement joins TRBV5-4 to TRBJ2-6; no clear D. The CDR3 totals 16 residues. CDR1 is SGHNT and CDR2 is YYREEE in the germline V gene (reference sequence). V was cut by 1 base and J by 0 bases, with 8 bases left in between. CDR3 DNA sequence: TGTGCCAGCAGCTTGAACATTAACTCTGGGGCCAACGTCCTGACTTTC. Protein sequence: CASSLNINSGANVLTF. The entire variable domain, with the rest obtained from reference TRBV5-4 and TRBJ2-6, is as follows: ETGVTQSPTHLIKTRGQQVTLRCSSQSGHNTVSWYQQALGQGPQFIFQYYREEENGRGNFPPRFSGLQFPNYSSELNVNALELDDSALYLCASSLNINSGANVLTFGAGSRLTVL.

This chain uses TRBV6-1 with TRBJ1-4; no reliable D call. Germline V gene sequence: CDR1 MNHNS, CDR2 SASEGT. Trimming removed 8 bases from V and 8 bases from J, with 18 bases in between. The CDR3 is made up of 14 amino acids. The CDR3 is CASGSGTVGEKLFF. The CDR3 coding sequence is TGTGCCAGCGGTTCGGGAACGGTGGGAGAAAAACTGTTTTTT.

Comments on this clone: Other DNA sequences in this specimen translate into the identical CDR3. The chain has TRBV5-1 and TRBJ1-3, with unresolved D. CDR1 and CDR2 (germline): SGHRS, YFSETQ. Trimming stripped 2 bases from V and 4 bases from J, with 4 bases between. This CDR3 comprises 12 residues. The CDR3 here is CASSLSGNTIYF. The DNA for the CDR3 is TGCGCCAGCAGCTTATCGGGAAACACCATATATTTT.

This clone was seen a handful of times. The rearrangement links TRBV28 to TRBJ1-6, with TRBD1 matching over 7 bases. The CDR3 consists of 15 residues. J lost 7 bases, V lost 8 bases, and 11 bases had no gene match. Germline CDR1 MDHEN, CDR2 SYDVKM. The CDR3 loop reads CASVRGREVNSPLHF. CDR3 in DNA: TGTGCCAGCGTTAGGGGGCGCGAGGTGAATTCACCCCTCCACTTT.

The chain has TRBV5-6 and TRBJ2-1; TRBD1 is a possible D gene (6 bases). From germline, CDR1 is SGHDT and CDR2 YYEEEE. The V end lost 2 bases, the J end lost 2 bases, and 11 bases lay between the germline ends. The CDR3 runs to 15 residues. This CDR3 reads CASSFQQGTYNEQFF. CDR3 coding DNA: TGTGCCAGCAGCTTTCAACAGGGAACCTACAATGAGCAGTTCTTC.

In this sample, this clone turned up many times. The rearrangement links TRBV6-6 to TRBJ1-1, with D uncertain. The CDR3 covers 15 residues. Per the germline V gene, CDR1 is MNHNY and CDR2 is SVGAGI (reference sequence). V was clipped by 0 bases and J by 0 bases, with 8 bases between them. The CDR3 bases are TGTGCCAGCAGTTACTCTGCAGGCATGAACACTGAAGCTTTCTTT. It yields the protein CASSYSAGMNTEAFF.

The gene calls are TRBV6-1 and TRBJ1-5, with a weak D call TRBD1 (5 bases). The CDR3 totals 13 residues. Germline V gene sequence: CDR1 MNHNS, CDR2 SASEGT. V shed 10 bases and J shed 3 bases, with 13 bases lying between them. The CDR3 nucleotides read TGTGCCACCCAGGGCCAACCCAATCAGCCCCAGCATTTT. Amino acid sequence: CATQGQPNQPQHF.

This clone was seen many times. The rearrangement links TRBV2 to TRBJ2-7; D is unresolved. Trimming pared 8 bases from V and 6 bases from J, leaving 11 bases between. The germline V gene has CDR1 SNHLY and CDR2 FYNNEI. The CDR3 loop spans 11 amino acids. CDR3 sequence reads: CASAMGIEQYF. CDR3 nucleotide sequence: TGTGCCAGCGCCATGGGGATCGAGCAGTACTTC.

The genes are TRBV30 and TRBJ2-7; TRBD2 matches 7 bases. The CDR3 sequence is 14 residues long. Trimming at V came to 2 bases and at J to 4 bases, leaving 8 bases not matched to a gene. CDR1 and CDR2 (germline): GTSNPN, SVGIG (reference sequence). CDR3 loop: CAWSKAGVQYEQYF. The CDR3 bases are TGTGCCTGGAGTAAGGCGGGAGTACAGTACGAGCAGTACTTC. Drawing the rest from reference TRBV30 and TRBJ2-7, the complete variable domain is SQTIHQWPATLVQPVGSPLSLECTVEGTSNPNLYWYRQAAGRGLQLLFYSVGIGQISSEVPQNLSASRPQDRQFILSSKKLLLSDSGFYLCAWSKAGVQYEQYFGPGTRLTVT.

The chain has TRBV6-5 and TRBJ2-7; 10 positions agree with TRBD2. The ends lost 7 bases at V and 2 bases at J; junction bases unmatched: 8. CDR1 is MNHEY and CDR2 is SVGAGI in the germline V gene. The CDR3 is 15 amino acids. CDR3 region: CASTPGLAGAYEQYF. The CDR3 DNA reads TGTGCCAGCACCCCGGGGCTAGCGGGAGCCTACGAGCAGTACTTC.

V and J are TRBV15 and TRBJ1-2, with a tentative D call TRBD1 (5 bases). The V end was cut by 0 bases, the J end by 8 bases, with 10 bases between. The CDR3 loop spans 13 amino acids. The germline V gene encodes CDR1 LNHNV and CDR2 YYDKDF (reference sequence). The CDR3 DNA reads TGTGCCACCAGCAGAGATGGGGGTGGAGGCTACACCTTC. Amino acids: CATSRDGGGGYTF.

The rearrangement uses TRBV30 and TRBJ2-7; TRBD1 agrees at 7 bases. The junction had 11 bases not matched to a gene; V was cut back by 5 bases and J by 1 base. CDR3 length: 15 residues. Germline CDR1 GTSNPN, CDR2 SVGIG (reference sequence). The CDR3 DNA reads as TGTGCCTGGCTCGAACGGGACAGCTATTCCTACGAGCAGTACTTC. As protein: CAWLERDSYSYEQYF. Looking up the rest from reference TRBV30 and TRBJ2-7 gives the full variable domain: SQTIHQWPATLVQPVGSPLSLECTVEGTSNPNLYWYRQAAGRGLQLLFYSVGIGQISSEVPQNLSASRPQDRQFILSSKKLLLSDSGFYLCAWLERDSYSYEQYFGPGTRLTVT.

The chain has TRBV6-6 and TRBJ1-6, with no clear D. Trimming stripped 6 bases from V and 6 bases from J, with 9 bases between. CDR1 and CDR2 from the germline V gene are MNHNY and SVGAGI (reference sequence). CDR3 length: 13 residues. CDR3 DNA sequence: TGTGCCAGCAGACCGAACGCTAATTCACCCCTCCACTTT. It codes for CASRPNANSPLHF.

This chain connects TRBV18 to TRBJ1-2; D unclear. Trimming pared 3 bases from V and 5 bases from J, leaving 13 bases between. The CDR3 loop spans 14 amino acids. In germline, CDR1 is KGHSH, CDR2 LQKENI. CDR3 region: CASSPLDTSYGYTF. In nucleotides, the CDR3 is TGTGCCAGCTCACCTCTAGACACGTCTTATGGCTACACCTTC.

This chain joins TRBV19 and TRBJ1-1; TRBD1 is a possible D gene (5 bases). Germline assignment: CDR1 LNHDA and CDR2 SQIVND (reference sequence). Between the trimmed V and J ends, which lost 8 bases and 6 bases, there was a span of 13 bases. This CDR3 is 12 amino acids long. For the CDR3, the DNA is TGTGCCAGTGGAACGGGGGTCGCTGAAGCTTTCTTT. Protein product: CASGTGVAEAFF.

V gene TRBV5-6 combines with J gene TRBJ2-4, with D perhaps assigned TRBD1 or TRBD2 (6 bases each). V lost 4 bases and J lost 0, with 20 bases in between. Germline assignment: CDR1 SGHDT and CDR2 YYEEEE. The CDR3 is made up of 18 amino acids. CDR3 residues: CASSQAGPGELAKNIQYF. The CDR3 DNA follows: TGTGCCAGCAGCCAGGCGGGGCCAGGGGAATTAGCCAAAAACATTCAGTACTTC. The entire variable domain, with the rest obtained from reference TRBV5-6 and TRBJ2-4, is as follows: DAGVTQSPTHLIKTRGQQVTLRCSPKSGHDTVSWYQQALGQGPQFIFQYYEEEERQRGNFPDRFSGHQFPNYSSELNVNALLLGDSALYLCASSQAGPGELAKNIQYFGAGTRLSVL.

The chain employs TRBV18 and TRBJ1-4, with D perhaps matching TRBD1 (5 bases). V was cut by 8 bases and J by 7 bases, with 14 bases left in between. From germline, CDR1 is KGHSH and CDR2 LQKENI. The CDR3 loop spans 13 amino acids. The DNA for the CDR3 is TGTGCCAGCCAACAGGCTGGGTCTGAAAAACTGTTTTTT. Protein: CASQQAGSEKLFF.